This T cell receptor (beta chain) was found in a study of vaccination and CD4 T cells after COVID-19. Across the study: The post-vaccine samples came a median around 72 days after dose two (range 14 to 241).

Study-level points and caveats: SARS-CoV-2-reactive clonotypes showed a nonsignificant median rise from around 20 to 38.

Oncomine TCR Beta short-read sequencing was applied to DNA from cultured CD4+ T cells. In this case, cultured CD4+ T cells provided the extracted genomic DNA. TCRdb reanalysed the PCR reads using MiXCR and keeps one entry per CDR3 protein. The table has 10,000 to 15,000 distinct CDR3 sequences, around 70% seen once. The sample holds a few counts of this clonotype. Its antigen is still unknown. The sample's treatment: roughly 10-day PBMC culture with coronavirus spike peptide pools or control peptides (ViraFEST assay). Per germline, CDR1 DFQATT and CDR2 SNEGSKA (reference sequence). This CDR3 region has 16 residues.

The sequence derives from a human donor who received a COVID-19 vaccine. Here the sequenced sample was CD4+ T cells from blood, cultured in vitro, taken after SARS-CoV-2 vaccination. The chain has TRBV20-1 and TRBJ1-5; TRBD1 is a possible D gene (5 bases). This chain's CDR3 is CSVEGPGPQGNQPQHF. As DNA, the CDR3 is TGCAGCGTAGAGGGACCGGGGCCCCAGGGCAATCAGCCCCAGCATTTT.